Below, one TCR beta chain is given with its context. The data are from a study of blood T cell repertoires in COVID-19. Whole-study context: Acute and convalescent COVID-19 samples came from the United States, Italy and Spain. T cells, B-cell-depleted T cells, or PBMCs provided the cDNA or gDNA that served as material.

The assay was immunoSEQ multiplex PCR, and TCRdb's table has in-frame clones only and misses some. The sample comprises under 200,000 clones, 80% to 85% of which are singletons, and less than 3.5% rests with the top ten. The CDR3 runs 16 residues. Germline trimming cut 1 base from V and 2 bases from J; bases unmatched to any gene: 5. The germline CDR1 and CDR2 sequences are MGHRA and YSYEKL. The gene calls are TRBV4-1 and TRBJ2-7; TRBD1 matches 10 bases. The sequencing sample was made of peripheral blood. The TCR sequence derives from a woman between 55 and 75 years old with acute or convalescent COVID-19. The CDR3 region has the DNA TGCGCCAGCAGCCAAGGAGCGGGACAGGGGACCTACGAGCAGTACTTC. It codes for CASSQGAGQGTYEQYF.